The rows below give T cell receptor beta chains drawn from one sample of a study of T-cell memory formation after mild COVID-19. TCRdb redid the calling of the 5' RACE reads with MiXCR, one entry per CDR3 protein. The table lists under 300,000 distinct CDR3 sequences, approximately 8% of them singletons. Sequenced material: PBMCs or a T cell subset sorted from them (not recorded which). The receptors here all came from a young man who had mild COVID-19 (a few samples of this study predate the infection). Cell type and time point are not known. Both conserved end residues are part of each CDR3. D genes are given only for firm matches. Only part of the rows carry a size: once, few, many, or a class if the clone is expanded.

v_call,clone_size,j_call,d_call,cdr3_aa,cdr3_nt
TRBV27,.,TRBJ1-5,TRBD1,CASSSLDRLGNQPQHF,TGTGCCAGCAGTTCCCTGGACAGGTTAGGCAATCAGCCCCAGCATTTT
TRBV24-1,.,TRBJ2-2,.,CATSDRYGAGELFF,TGTGCCACCAGTGACCGTTACGGAGCCGGGGAGCTGTTTTTT
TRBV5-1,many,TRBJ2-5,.,CASSLAPGGGETQYF,TGCGCCAGCAGCTTGGCACCGGGGGGCGGAGAGACCCAGTACTTC
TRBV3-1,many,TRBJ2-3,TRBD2,CASSQESGDYLPDTQYF,TGTGCCAGCAGCCAAGAATCTGGGGACTACCTTCCGGATACGCAGTATTTT
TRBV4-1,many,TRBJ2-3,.,CASSRDSDRRADTQYF,TGCGCCAGCAGCCGCGACAGCGACCGAAGGGCAGATACGCAGTATTTT
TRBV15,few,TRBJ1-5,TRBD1,CATSKFTGARTQPQHF,TGTGCCACCAGCAAATTTACAGGGGCCCGAACCCAGCCCCAGCATTTT
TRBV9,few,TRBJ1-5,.,CASSVKAGVGQPQHF,TGTGCCAGCAGCGTAAAGGCAGGGGTAGGGCAGCCCCAGCATTTT
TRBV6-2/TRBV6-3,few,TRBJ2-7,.,CASSYWDARYEQYF,TGTGCCAGCAGTTACTGGGACGCAAGGTACGAGCAGTACTTC
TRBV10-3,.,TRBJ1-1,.,CAISEYNGQMNTEAFF,TGTGCCATCAGTGAGTATAACGGGCAGATGAACACTGAAGCTTTCTTT
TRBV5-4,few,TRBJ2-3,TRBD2,CASRSGVFTDTQYF,TGTGCCAGCAGAAGCGGGGTTTTCACAGATACGCAGTATTTT
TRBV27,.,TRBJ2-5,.,CASSFAPEETQYF,TGTGCCAGCAGTTTCGCTCCGGAAGAGACCCAGTACTTC
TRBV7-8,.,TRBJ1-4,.,CASSMGGGPNEKLFF,TGTGCCAGCAGTATGGGGGGGGGACCTAATGAAAAACTGTTTTTT
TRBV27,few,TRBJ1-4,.,CASSPLHRAWANEKLFF,TGTGCCAGCAGTCCCCTGCACAGGGCCTGGGCTAATGAAAAACTGTTTTTT
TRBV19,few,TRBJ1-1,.,CASSGTMNTEAFF,TGTGCCAGTTCGGGGACCATGAACACTGAAGCTTTCTTT
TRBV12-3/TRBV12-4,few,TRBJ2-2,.,CASSSNRDLGELFF,TGTGCCAGCAGTTCTAACCGGGACCTCGGGGAGCTGTTTTTT
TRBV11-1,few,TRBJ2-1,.,CASSLGDTAEQFF,TGTGCCAGCAGCTTGGGGGACACGGCTGAGCAGTTCTTC
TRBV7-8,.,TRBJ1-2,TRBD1,CASSPNRQGARHGYTF,TGTGCCAGCAGCCCCAACCGACAGGGGGCGCGGCATGGCTACACCTTC
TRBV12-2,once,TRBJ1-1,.,CASRIRTTTEAFF,TGTGCAAGTCGCATCCGGACAACCACTGAAGCTTTCTTT
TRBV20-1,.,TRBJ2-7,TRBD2,CSAQRSLAGGIYEQYF,TGCAGTGCCCAACGAAGTCTAGCGGGGGGTATCTACGAGCAGTACTTC
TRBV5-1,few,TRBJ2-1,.,CASSLLGGPPLNEQFF,TGCGCCAGCAGCTTGCTGGGCGGACCCCCGCTTAATGAGCAGTTCTTC
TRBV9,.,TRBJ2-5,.,CASSNEMTQYF,TGTGCCAGCAGCAACGAGATGACCCAGTACTTC
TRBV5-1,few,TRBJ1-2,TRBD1,CASSVDTGESYGYTF,TGCGCCAGCAGTGTGGACACAGGGGAGAGCTATGGCTACACCTTC
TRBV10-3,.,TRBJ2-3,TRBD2,CAIGFGSGDTDTQYF,TGTGCCATCGGGTTCGGGAGCGGGGACACAGATACGCAGTATTTT
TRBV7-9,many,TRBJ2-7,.,CASSLGGFSYEQYF,TGTGCCAGCAGCTTAGGTGGGTTCTCCTACGAGCAGTACTTC
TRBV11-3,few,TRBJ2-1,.,CASSYTGSSYNEQFF,TGTGCCAGCAGCTATACAGGTAGCTCCTACAATGAGCAGTTCTTC
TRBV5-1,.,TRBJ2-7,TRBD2,CASSLAIAGGGEQYF,TGCGCCAGCAGCTTGGCGATAGCGGGGGGTGGAGAGCAGTACTTC
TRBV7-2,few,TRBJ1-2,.,CASSSSARGDGYTF,TGTGCCAGCAGCTCGTCCGCCAGGGGCGATGGCTACACCTTC
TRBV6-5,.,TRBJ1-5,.,CASSDPDQPQHF,TGTGCCAGCAGTGATCCTGATCAGCCCCAGCATTTT
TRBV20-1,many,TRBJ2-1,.,CSASRDSNEQFF,TGCAGTGCTAGTAGGGACTCCAATGAGCAGTTCTTC
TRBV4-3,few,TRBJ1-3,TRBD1,CASSQSPPGTGVGNTIYF,TGCGCCAGCAGCCAGTCCCCCCCCGGGACAGGGGTTGGAAACACCATATATTTT
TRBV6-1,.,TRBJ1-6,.,CASLRAYNSPLHF,TGTGCCAGCCTTCGGGCTTATAATTCACCCCTCCACTTT
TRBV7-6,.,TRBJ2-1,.,CASSFGLGSYNEQFF,TGTGCCAGCAGCTTCGGGCTGGGCTCCTACAATGAGCAGTTCTTC
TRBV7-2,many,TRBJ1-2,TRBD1,CASSPPGGGYTF,TGTGCCAGCAGCCCCCCAGGGGGGGGCTACACCTTC
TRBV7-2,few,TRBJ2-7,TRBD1,CASSHSGTGGDSYEQYF,TGTGCCAGCAGCCACTCCGGGACAGGGGGAGACTCCTACGAGCAGTACTTC
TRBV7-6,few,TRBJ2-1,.,CASSSPAYNEQFF,TGTGCCAGCAGCTCTCCAGCCTACAATGAGCAGTTCTTC
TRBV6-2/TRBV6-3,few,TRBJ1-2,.,CASSYSTVYGYTF,TGTGCCAGCAGTTACTCAACGGTTTATGGCTACACCTTC
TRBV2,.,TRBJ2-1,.,CASSDTRNEQFF,TGTGCCAGCAGTGATACGCGTAATGAGCAGTTCTTC
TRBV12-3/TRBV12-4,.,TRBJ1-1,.,CASSPNQVFTEAFF,TGTGCCAGCAGTCCGAATCAAGTTTTCACTGAAGCTTTCTTT
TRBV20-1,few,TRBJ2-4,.,CSAGPQATAKNIQYF,TGCAGTGCTGGGCCCCAAGCGACAGCCAAAAACATTCAGTACTTC
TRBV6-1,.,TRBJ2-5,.,CASSGLVAGETQYF,TGTGCCAGCAGTGGACTAGTGGCGGGGGAGACCCAGTACTTC
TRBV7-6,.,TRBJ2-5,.,CASSLAAATATQETQYF,TGTGCCAGCAGCTTAGCAGCGGCGACCGCTACCCAAGAGACCCAGTACTTC
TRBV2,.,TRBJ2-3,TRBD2,CASSIGGGNTDTQYF,TGTGCCAGCAGTATTGGCGGGGGAAACACAGATACGCAGTATTTT
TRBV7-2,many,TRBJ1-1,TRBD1,CASSSTPTSTGWDTEAFF,TGTGCCAGCAGTTCTACACCGACGTCGACAGGGTGGGACACTGAAGCTTTCTTT
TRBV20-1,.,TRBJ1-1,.,CSARRFMNTEAFF,TGCAGTGCTAGACGATTCATGAACACTGAAGCTTTCTTT
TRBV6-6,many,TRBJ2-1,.,CASSYSELRPTNEQFF,TGTGCCAGCAGTTACTCGGAACTCCGACCCACCAATGAGCAGTTCTTC
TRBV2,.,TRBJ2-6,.,CASSGPGVAGANVLTF,TGTGCCAGCAGCGGGCCAGGGGTGGCTGGGGCCAACGTCCTGACTTTC
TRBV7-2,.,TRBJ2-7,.,CASSPGFAYEQYF,TGTGCCAGCAGCCCAGGGTTTGCCTACGAGCAGTACTTC
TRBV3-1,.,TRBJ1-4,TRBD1,CASSGGGQGAGREKLFF,TGTGCCAGCAGCGGTGGAGGACAGGGGGCCGGGAGGGAAAAACTGTTTTTT
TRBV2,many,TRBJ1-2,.,CASSTGPPGGYTF,TGTGCCAGCAGCACCGGGCCGCCCGGCGGCTACACCTTC
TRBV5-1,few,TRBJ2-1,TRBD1,CASNPHSGTGFGNEQFF,TGCGCCAGCAACCCCCACTCCGGGACAGGGTTCGGAAATGAGCAGTTCTTC
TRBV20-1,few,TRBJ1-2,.,CRPDGGRDGYTF,TGCAGGCCGGACGGGGGCAGGGATGGCTACACCTTC
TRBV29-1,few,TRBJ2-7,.,CSVEGTERNFYEQYF,TGCAGCGTAGAGGGGACCGAAAGGAATTTCTACGAGCAGTACTTC
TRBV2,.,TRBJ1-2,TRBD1,CASSNRDSYGYTF,TGTGCCAGCAGTAACCGGGACAGCTATGGCTACACCTTC
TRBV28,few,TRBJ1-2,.,CASSPGPLGGYTF,TGTGCCAGCAGCCCCGGGCCTTTAGGGGGCTACACCTTC
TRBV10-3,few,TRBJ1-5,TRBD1,CAISDPGQPVPNQPQHF,TGTGCCATCAGTGACCCGGGACAGCCCGTTCCCAATCAGCCCCAGCATTTT